A selection of T cell receptor beta chains follows, all from one sample in a study of shared clonotypes between healthy human individuals. Data came from immunoSEQ multiplex PCR; TCRdb stores just in-frame clones and leaves some out. The table lists roughly 2,300,000 clones, just under 95% of them singletons, with 0.37% in the top ten. Sequencing was performed on naive CD4+ T cells from PBMCs. The source is a man aged 18 to 29 in good health. Some clones in this sample may be carry-over from other donors' samples. CDR3s include the opening cysteine and the closing phenylalanine or tryptophan. A D gene is named only where the DNA matches it firmly. The size of a clone is reported for some rows only, either as once, few or many, or as a class for expanded clones.

>NA|TRBV29-1|NA|TRBJ2-1
CSGELASSYNEQFF
TGCAGCGGGGAATTAGCCAGCTCCTACAATGAGCAGTTCTTC
>NA|TRBV27|NA|TRBJ1-1
CASSFHREGTEAFF
TGTGCCAGCAGTTTCCACAGGGAGGGCACTGAAGCTTTCTTT
>NA|TRBV15|NA|TRBJ1-4
CATSRGTGLNEKLFF
TGTGCCACCAGCCGAGGGACGGGACTTAATGAAAAACTGTTTTTT
>NA|TRBV9|TRBD1|TRBJ2-3
CASSVVGTGGYTDTQYF
TGTGCCAGCAGCGTAGTCGGGACAGGGGGATACACAGATACGCAGTATTTT
>once|TRBV7-3|TRBD1|TRBJ1-6
CASSGTGNSPLHF
TGTGCCAGCAGCGGGACAGGAAATTCACCCCTCCACTTT
>once|TRBV11-3|NA|TRBJ2-1
CASSLGTNEQFF
TGTGCCAGCAGCTTAGGGACCAATGAGCAGTTCTTC
>NA|TRBV9|NA|TRBJ1-3
CASSDRTGDSGNTIYF
TGTGCCAGCAGCGATAGGACGGGAGACTCTGGAAACACCATATATTTT
>NA|TRBV14|TRBD2|TRBJ2-7
CASSRTGGAGGEQYF
TGTGCCAGCAGCCGGACGGGGGGGGCAGGAGGCGAGCAGTACTTC
>NA|TRBV6-5|NA|TRBJ2-7
CASSQRWNDEQYF
TGTGCCAGCAGCCAACGGTGGAACGACGAGCAGTACTTC
>NA|TRBV28|NA|TRBJ2-1
CASISLGGQFF
TGTGCCAGCATCTCCTTAGGGGGGCAGTTCTTC
>NA|TRBV13|NA|TRBJ2-7
CASSSSWDKDSYEQYF
TGTGCCAGCAGCTCTTCTTGGGACAAAGACTCCTACGAGCAGTACTTC
>NA|TRBV5-1|TRBD2|TRBJ2-5
CASSTGLAGVEETQYF
TGCGCCAGCAGCACCGGACTAGCGGGGGTTGAAGAGACCCAGTACTTC
>NA|TRBV30|NA|TRBJ1-3
CARESGNTIYF
TGTGCCCGGGAGTCCGGAAACACCATATATTTT
>NA|TRBV4-1|NA|TRBJ2-7
CASSQVNSPNYEQYF
TGCGCCAGCAGCCAAGTCAACAGCCCGAACTACGAGCAGTACTTC
>NA|TRBV5-1|TRBD2|TRBJ2-3
CASSRTSATDTQYF
TGCGCCAGCAGCCGGACTAGCGCGACAGATACGCAGTATTTT
>NA|TRBV5-1|TRBD1|TRBJ1-1
CASSLLGTAHTEAFF
TGCGCCAGCAGCTTGCTGGGGACAGCCCACACTGAAGCTTTCTTT
>once|TRBV7-9|TRBD2|TRBJ2-1
CASSLAGTSGRVLNEQFF
TGTGCCAGCAGCTTGGCCGGGACTAGCGGGAGAGTACTCAATGAGCAGTTCTTC
>NA|TRBV28|NA|TRBJ1-2
CASSPRDGHGYTF
TGTGCCAGCAGCCCTCGGGACGGACATGGCTACACCTTC
>NA|TRBV30|TRBD1|TRBJ1-2
CAWSVGAGGYYGYTF
TGTGCCTGGAGTGTAGGAGCAGGGGGTTACTATGGCTACACCTTC
>NA|TRBV5-1|NA|TRBJ2-1
CASSLGKHNEQFF
TGCGCCAGCAGCTTGGGTAAGCACAATGAGCAGTTCTTC
>NA|TRBV10-3|NA|TRBJ1-4
CAIRSGELGEKLFF
TGTGCCATCAGGTCAGGGGAGCTAGGCGAAAAACTGTTTTTT
>NA|TRBV14|NA|TRBJ1-3
CASSQGLLDSGNTIYF
TGTGCCAGCAGCCAAGGCCTGCTGGACTCTGGAAACACCATATATTTT
>NA|TRBV7-2|TRBD1|TRBJ1-2
CASSTRDRGTGYTF
TGTGCCAGCAGCACCCGGGACAGGGGGACTGGCTACACCTTC
>NA|TRBV5-1|TRBD2|TRBJ2-7
CASSLEGGRASYEQYF
TGCGCCAGCAGCTTGGAGGGCGGGAGGGCCTCCTACGAGCAGTACTTC
>NA|TRBV4-1|TRBD2|TRBJ2-7
CASSRAGGVPSSGEQYF
TGCGCCAGCAGCCGGGCGGGGGGCGTTCCCTCTTCGGGTGAGCAGTACTTC
>NA|TRBV7-9|NA|TRBJ2-5
CASSLVWSGDGETQYF
TGTGCCAGCAGCTTAGTTTGGTCAGGGGACGGGGAGACCCAGTACTTC
>NA|TRBV30|NA|TRBJ2-1
CAWSFTGINEQFF
TGTGCCTGGAGCTTCACAGGGATCAATGAGCAGTTCTTC
>NA|TRBV7-2|NA|TRBJ2-3
CASSSLSGSTDTQYF
TGTGCCAGCAGCTCTTTGTCAGGTAGCACAGATACGCAGTATTTT
>NA|TRBV2|NA|TRBJ2-7
CASSPGHLSYEQYF
TGTGCCAGCAGTCCTGGACACCTCTCCTACGAGCAGTACTTC
>NA|TRBV2|NA|TRBJ2-2
CASRGNRVPGELFF
TGTGCCAGCAGAGGGAACAGGGTTCCCGGGGAGCTGTTTTTT
>once|TRBV5-8|TRBD1|TRBJ1-1
CASSSGTGGAVSEAFF
TGTGCCAGCAGCTCCGGGACAGGGGGCGCAGTTAGTGAAGCTTTCTTT
>NA|TRBV7-9|NA|TRBJ2-4
CASSLGAGNIQYF
TGTGCCAGCAGCTTAGGTGCGGGAAACATTCAGTACTTC
>NA|TRBV29-1|NA|TRBJ1-1
CSVEDNGHTGRAFF
TGCAGCGTTGAAGATAACGGGCACACCGGTAGGGCTTTCTTT
>NA|TRBV7-2|NA|TRBJ2-6
CASSSTGTPSGANVLTF
TGTGCCAGCAGCTCGACCGGGACGCCCTCTGGGGCCAACGTCCTGACTTTC
>NA|TRBV6-6|NA|TRBJ2-5
CASSAAAGEETQYF
TGTGCCAGCAGTGCAGCGGCCGGGGAAGAGACCCAGTACTTC
>NA|TRBV7-3|NA|TRBJ2-3
CASSLTSRITDTQYF
TGTGCCAGCAGCTTAACGTCCAGGATCACAGATACGCAGTATTTT
>once|TRBV19|NA|TRBJ2-5
CASSFRGKETQYF
TGTGCCAGTAGTTTCAGGGGTAAAGAGACCCAGTACTTC
>NA|TRBV7-2|NA|TRBJ2-7
CASSLVTHEQYF
TGTGCCAGCAGCTTAGTTACCCACGAGCAGTACTTC
>NA|TRBV29-1|TRBD2|TRBJ2-7
CSVGGGGPYEQYF
TGCAGCGTTGGGGGGGGAGGGCCTTACGAGCAGTACTTC
>few|TRBV5-6|TRBD1|TRBJ1-1
CASSLALRDRGPAFF
TGTGCCAGCAGCTTGGCACTCCGGGACAGGGGACCAGCTTTCTTT